This T cell receptor (beta chain) was recovered during a study of blood T cell repertoires in COVID-19. Original processing notes: By means of reference gene primer amplification, nucleated cell counts were estimated. Sequenced by immunoSEQ multiplex PCR; TCRdb stores in-frame clones only, minus some. That table gives V, J and clone size, and the DNA gave D and trimming. The table records about 170,000 clones, around 81% of them present only once. Followed over time, Seattle patients had been enrolled while infection was active. The germline V and J ends were trimmed by 0 bases and 1 base, with 9 bases remaining between them. The germline V gene encodes CDR1 SGHRS and CDR2 YFSETQ. The CDR3 runs to 15 residues.

This chain joins TRBV5-1 and TRBJ2-3; weak D call: TRBD2 (6 bases). The TCR originated in a woman over 75 with COVID-19, enrolled during active disease. Sequencing used peripheral blood. The CDR3 coding sequence is TGCGCCAGCAGCTTGGTCGCGGGACGCACAGATACGCAGTATTTT. This sequence encodes CASSLVAGRTDTQYF.